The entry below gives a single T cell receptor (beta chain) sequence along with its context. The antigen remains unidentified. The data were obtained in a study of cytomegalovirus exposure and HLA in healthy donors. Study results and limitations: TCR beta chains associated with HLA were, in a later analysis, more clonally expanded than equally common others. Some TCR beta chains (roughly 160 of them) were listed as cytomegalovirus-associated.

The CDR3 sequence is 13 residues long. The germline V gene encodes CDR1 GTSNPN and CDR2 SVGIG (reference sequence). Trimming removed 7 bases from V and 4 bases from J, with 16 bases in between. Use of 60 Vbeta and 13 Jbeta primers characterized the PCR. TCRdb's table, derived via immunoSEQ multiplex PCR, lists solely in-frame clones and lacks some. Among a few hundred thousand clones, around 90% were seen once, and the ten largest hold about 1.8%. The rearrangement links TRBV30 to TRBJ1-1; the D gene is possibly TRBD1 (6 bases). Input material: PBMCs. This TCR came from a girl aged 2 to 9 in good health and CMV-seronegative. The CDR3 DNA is TGTGCCTTCCAACGAGGGGGAAGCACTGAAGCTTTCTTT. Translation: CAFQRGGSTEAFF.